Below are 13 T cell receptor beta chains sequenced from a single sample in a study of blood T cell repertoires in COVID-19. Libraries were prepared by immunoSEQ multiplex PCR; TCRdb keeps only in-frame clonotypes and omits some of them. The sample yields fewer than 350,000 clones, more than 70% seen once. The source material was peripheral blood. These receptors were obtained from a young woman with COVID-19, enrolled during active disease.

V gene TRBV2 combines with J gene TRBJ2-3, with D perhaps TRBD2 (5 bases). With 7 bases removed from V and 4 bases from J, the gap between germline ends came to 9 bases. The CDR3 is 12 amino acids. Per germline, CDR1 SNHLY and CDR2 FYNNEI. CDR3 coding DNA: TGTGCCAGCACCATGAGGGCAGATACGCAGTATTTT. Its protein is CASTMRADTQYF.

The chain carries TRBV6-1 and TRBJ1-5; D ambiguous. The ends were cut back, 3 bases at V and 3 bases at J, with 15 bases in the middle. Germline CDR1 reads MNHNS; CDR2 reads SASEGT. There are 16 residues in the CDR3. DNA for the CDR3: TGTGCCAGCAGTGAGAGGACTGTGTCCTTCAATCAGCCCCAGCATTTT. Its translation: CASSERTVSFNQPQHF.

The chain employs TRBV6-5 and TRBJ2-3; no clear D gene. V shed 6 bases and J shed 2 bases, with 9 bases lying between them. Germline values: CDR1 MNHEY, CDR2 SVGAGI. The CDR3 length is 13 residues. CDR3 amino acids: CASRGMITDTQYF. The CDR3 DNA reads TGTGCCAGCAGGGGCATGATCACAGATACGCAGTATTTT.

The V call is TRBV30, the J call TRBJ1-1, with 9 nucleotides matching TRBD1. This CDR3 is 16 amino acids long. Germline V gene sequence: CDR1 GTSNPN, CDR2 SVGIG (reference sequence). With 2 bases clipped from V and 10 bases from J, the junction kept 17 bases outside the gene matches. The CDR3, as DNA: TGTGCCTGGAGTTATCCGGGACAGGGCCTTGAGCTGGGAGCTTTCTTT. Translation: CAWSYPGQGLELGAFF.

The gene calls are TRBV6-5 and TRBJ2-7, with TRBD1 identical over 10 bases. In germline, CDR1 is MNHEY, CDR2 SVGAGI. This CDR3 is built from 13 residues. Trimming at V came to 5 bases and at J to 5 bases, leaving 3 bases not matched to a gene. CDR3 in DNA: TGTGCCAGCAGTCGGGACAGGGGACACGAGCAGTACGTC. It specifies CASSRDRGHEQYV.

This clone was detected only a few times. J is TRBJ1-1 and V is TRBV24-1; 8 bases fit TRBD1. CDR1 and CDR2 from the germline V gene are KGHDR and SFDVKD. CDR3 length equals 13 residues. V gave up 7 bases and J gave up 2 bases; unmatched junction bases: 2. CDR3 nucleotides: TGTGCCACCAGGACAGGGGCTAACACTGAAGCTTTCTTT. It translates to CATRTGANTEAFF.

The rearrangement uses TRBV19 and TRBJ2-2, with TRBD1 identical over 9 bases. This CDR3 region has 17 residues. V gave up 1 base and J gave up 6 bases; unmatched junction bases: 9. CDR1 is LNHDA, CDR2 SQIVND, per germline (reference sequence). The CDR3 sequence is CASSIGRGTGFSGELFF. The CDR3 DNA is TGTGCCAGTAGTATAGGGAGGGGGACAGGGTTTTCCGGGGAGCTGTTTTTT.

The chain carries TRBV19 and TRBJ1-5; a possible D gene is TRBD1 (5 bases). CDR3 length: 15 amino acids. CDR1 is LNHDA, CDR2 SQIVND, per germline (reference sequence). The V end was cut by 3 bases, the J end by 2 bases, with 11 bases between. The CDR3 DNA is TGTGCCAGTAGTATCTTCGACAGCGGCAATCAGCCCCAGCATTTT. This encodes CASSIFDSGNQPQHF.

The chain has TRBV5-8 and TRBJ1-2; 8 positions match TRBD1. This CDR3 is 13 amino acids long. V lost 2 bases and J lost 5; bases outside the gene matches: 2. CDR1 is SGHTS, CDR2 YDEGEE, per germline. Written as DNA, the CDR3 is TGTGCCAGCAGCTTAGACAGGGGTTATGGCTACACCTTC. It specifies CASSLDRGYGYTF.

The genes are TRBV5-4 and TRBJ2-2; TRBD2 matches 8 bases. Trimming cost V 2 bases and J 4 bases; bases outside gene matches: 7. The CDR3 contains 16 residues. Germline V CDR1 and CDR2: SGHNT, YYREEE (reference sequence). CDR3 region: CASSLRGGRGTGELFF. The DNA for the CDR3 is TGTGCCAGCAGCTTACGCGGGGGGCGGGGCACCGGGGAGCTGTTTTTT.

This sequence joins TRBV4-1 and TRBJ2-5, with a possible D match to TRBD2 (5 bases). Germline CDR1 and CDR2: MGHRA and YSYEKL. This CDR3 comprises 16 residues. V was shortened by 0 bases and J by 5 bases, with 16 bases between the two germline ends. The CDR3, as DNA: TGCGCCAGCAGCCAAGAAGGTATCGGGGTGGGGGAGACCCAGTACTTC. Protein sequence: CASSQEGIGVGETQYF.

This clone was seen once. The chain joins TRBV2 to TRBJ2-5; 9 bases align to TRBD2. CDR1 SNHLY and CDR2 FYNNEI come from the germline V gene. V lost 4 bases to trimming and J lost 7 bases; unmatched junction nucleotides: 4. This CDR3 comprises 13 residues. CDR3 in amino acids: CASSGPSGATQYF. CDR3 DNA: TGTGCCAGCAGTGGGCCTAGCGGGGCGACCCAGTACTTC.

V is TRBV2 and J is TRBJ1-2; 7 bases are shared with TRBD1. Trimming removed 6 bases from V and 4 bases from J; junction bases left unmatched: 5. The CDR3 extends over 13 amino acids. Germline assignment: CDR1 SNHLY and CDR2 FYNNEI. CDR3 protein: CASSRQGSYGYTF. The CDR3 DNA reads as TGTGCCAGCAGCAGACAGGGTAGCTATGGCTACACCTTC.